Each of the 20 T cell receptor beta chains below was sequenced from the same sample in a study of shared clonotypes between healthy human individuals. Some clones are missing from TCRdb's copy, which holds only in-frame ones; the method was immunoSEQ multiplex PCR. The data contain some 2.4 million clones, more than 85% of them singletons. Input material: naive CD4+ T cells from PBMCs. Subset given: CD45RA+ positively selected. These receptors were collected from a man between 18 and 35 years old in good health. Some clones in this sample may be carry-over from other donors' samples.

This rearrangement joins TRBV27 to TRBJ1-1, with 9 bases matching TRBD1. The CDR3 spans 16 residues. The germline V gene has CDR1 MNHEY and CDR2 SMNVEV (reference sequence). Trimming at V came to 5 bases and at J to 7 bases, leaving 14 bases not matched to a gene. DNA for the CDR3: TGTGCCAGCAGTCGTCTTACCTCGGGACAGGGAAATGAAGCTTTCTTT. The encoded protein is CASSRLTSGQGNEAFF.

For the CDR3, the DNA is TGTGCCAGCAGCCTGTTGACAGGGGTGAACACTGAAGCTTTCTTT. Protein: CASSLLTGVNTEAFF. The V call is TRBV14, the J call TRBJ1-1; TRBD1 agrees at 8 bases. V lost 4 bases, J lost 0 bases, and 4 bases stayed unmatched. The CDR3 consists of 15 residues. Germline CDR1 and CDR2: SGHDN and FVKESK.

CDR3 loop: CASSLYGGLAGVETQYF. CDR3 nucleotide sequence: TGTGCCAGCAGTTTATATGGCGGGCTAGCGGGAGTGGAGACCCAGTACTTC. V usage is TRBV28 and J usage is TRBJ2-5; 10 bases map to TRBD2. V shed 1 base and J 5 bases; nucleotides not matched to a gene: 10. Per germline, CDR1 MDHEN and CDR2 SYDVKM. The CDR3 sequence is 17 residues long.

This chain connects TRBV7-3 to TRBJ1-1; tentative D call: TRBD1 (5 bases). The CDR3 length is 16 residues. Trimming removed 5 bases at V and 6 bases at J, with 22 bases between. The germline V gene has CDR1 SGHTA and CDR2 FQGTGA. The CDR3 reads CASSPRGWGTVPEAFF. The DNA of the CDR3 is TGTGCCAGCAGCCCCCGGGGGTGGGGGACGGTCCCTGAAGCTTTCTTT. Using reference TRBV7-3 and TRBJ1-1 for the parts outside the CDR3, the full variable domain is GAGVSQTPSNKVTEKGKYVELRCDPISGHTALYWYRQSLGQGPEFLIYFQGTGAADDSGLPNDRFFAVRPEGSVSTLKIQRTERGDSAVYLCASSPRGWGTVPEAFFGQGTRLTVV.

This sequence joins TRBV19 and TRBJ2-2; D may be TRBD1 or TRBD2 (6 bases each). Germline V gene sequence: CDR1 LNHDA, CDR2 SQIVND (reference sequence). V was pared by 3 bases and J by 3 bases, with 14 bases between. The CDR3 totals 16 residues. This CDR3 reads CASSMRFRGDTGELFF. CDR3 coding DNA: TGTGCCAGTAGTATGCGGTTTAGGGGGGACACCGGGGAGCTGTTTTTT.

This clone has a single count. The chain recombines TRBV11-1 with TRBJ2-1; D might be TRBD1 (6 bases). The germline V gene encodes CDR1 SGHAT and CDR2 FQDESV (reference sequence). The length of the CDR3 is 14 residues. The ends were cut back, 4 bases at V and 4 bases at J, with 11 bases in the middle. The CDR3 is CASSWTDTYNEQFF. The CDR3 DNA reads TGTGCCAGCAGCTGGACAGACACATACAATGAGCAGTTCTTC.

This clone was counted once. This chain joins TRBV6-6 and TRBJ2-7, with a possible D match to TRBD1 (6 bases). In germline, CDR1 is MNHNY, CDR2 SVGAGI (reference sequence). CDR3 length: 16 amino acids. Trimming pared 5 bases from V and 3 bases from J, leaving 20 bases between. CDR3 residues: CASSRTRQARNYEQYF. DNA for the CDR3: TGTGCCAGCAGTAGAACCCGACAGGCGAGAAACTACGAGCAGTACTTC.

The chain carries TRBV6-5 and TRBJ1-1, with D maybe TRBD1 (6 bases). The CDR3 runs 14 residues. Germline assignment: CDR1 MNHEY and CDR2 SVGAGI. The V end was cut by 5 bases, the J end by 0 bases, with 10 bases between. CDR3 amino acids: CASSAGQVNTEAFF. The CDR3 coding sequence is TGTGCCAGCAGTGCGGGACAAGTGAACACTGAAGCTTTCTTT.

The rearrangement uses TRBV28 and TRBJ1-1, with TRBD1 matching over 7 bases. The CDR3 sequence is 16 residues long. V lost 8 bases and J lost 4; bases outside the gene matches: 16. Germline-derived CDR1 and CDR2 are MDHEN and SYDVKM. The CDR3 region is CASRPGGGRGGTEAFF. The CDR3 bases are TGTGCCAGCCGACCCGGAGGGGGCCGGGGAGGCACTGAAGCTTTCTTT.

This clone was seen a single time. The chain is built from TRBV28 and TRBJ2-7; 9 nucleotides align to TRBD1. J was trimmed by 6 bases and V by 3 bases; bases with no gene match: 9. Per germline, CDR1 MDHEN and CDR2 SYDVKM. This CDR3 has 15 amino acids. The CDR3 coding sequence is TGTGCCAGCAGTTTCTCCCCGCCGACAGGGGGCGAGCAGTACTTC. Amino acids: CASSFSPPTGGEQYF.

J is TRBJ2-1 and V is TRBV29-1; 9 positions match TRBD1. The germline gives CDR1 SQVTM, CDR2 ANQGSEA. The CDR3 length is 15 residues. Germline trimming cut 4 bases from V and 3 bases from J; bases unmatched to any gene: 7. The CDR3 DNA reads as TGCAGCGTTGTGAGGGGGACAGGGAGCTACAATGAGCAGTTCTTC. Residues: CSVVRGTGSYNEQFF.

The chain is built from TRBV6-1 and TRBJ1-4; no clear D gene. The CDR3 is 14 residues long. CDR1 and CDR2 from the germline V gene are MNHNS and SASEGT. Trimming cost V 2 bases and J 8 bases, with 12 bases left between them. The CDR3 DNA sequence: TGTGCCAGCAGTGAATTTTACGATGCCGAAAAACTGTTTTTT. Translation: CASSEFYDAEKLFF.

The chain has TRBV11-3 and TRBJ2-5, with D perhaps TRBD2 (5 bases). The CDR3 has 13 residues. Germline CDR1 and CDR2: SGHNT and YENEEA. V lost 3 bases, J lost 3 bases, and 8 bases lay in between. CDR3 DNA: TGTGCCAGCAGCTTTTCCGGGAAAGAGACCCAGTACTTC. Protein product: CASSFSGKETQYF.

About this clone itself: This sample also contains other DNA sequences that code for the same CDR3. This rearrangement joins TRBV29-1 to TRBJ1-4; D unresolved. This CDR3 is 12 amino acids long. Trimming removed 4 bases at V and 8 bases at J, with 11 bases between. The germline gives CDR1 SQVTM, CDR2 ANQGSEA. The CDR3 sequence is CSVGRAGEKLFF. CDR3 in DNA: TGCAGCGTTGGTCGTGCTGGGGAAAAACTGTTTTTT.

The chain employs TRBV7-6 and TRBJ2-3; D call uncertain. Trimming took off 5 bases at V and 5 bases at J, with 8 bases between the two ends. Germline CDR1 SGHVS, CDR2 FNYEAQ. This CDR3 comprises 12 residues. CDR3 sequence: CASSETVDTQYF. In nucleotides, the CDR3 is TGTGCCAGCAGCGAGACTGTAGATACGCAGTATTTT.

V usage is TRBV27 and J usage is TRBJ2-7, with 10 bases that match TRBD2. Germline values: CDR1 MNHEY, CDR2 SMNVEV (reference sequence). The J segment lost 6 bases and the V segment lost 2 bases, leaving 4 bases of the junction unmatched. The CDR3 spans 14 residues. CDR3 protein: CASSLLAGDSEQYF. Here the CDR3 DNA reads TGTGCCAGCAGTTTACTAGCGGGAGACTCCGAGCAGTACTTC.

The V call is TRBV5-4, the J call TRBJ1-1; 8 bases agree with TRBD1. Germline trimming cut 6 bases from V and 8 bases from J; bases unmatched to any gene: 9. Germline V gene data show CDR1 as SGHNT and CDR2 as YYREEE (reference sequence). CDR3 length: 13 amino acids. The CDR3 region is CASTPTGGREAFF. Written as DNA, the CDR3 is TGTGCCAGCACCCCCACAGGGGGTCGGGAAGCTTTCTTT.

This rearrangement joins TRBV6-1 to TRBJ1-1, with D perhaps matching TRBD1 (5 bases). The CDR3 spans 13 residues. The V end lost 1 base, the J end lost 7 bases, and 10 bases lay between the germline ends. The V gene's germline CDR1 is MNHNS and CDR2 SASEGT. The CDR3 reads CASSEGGVLEAFF. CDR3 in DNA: TGTGCCAGCAGTGAAGGGGGGGTACTTGAAGCTTTCTTT.

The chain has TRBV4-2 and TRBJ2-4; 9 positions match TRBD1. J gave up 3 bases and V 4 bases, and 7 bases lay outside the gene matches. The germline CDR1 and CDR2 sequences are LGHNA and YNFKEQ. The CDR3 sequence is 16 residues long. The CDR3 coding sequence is TGTGCCAGCAGCCCTCCTCTGGGACAGGGCAAAAACATTCAGTACTTC. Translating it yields CASSPPLGQGKNIQYF.

DNA of the CDR3: TGTGCCAGCAGCTTAGTAGGCAGCTATGGCTACACCTTC. This translates into CASSLVGSYGYTF. The rearrangement joins TRBV7-8 to TRBJ1-2; no reliable D call. CDR3 length: 13 amino acids. Trimming cost V 1 base and J 4 bases, with 7 bases left between them. CDR1 is SGHVS, CDR2 FQNEAQ, per germline.